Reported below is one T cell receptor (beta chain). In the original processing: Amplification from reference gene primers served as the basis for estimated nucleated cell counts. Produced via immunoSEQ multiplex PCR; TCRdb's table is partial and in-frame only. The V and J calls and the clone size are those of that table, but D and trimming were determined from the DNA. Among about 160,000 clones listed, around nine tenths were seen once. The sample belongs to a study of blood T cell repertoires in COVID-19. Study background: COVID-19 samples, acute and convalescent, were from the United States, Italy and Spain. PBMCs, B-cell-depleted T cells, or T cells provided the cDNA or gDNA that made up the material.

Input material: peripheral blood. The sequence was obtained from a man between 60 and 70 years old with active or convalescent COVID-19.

The CDR3 spells CASSVSLAGTPHNEQFF. The CDR3 DNA reads as TGTGCCAGCAGTGTGTCTCTCGCGGGAACTCCTCACAATGAGCAGTTCTTC. V usage is TRBV2 and J usage is TRBJ2-1; the D gene is possibly TRBD2 (6 bases). This CDR3 has 17 residues. Germline V gives CDR1 SNHLY, CDR2 FYNNEI. The V end lost 4 bases, the J end lost 5 bases, and 21 bases lay between the germline ends.